This passage covers 3 T cell receptor beta chains from one sample sequenced in a study of Graves' ophthalmopathy and Graves' hyperthyroidism. Scientists amplified the TCR beta CDR3 regions from RNA transcripts. HTBI-primed first-round RT-PCR preceded second-round multiplex PCR. In TCRdb, the multiplex PCR reads were re-called with MiXCR into one record per CDR3 protein. Of 170,000 or so distinct CDR3 sequences listed, roughly 37% are singletons. The sample comprised peripheral blood. These receptors came from a woman between 40 and 55 years old with Graves' ophthalmopathy.

Ten or more counts support this clonotype. The chain couples TRBV19 to TRBJ1-5; 11 nucleotides agree with TRBD1. The CDR3 covers 16 residues. Trimming at V came to 1 base and at J to 3 bases, leaving 2 bases not matched to a gene. Germline CDR1 LNHDA, CDR2 SQIVND (reference sequence). The CDR3 protein is CASSIGTGGSNQPQHF. The CDR3 DNA follows: TGTGCCAGTAGTATAGGGACAGGGGGCTCCAATCAGCCCCAGCATTTT.

The sample holds one count of this clonotype. The rearrangement uses TRBV6-2 or TRBV6-3 and TRBJ1-6, with 12 positions matching TRBD1. Germline V gives CDR1 MNHEY, CDR2 SVGEGT. The V and J ends lost 7 bases and 8 bases, in that order; junction bases with no gene match: 9. This CDR3 has 16 amino acids. The DNA of the CDR3 is TGTGCCAGCACCACCCCGGGACAGGGGGCGCATTCACCCCTCCACTTT. Translated: CASTTPGQGAHSPLHF.

This clonotype showed up many times. The chain recombines TRBV3-1 with TRBJ2-2; D is ambiguous. This CDR3 spans 14 amino acids. The germline V gene has CDR1 LGHDT and CDR2 YNNKEL (reference sequence). V was trimmed by 0 bases and J by 3 bases, leaving 5 bases between them. CDR3 nucleotide sequence: TGTGCCAGCAGCCAAGACGTACACACCGGGGAGCTGTTTTTT. Translated: CASSQDVHTGELFF.